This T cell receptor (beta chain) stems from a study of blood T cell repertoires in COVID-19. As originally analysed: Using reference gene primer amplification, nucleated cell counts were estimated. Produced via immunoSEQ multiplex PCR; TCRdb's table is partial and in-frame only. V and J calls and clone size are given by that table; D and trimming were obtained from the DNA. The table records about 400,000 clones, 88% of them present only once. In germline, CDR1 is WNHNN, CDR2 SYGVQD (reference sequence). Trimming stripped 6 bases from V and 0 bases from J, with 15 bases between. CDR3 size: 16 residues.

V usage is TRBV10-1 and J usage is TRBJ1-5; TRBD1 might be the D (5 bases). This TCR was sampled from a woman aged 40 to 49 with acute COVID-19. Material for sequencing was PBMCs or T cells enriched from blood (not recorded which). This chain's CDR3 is CASRVLGPNSNQPQHF. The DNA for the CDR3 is TGCGCCAGCAGGGTTTTGGGGCCGAATAGCAATCAGCCCCAGCATTTT.